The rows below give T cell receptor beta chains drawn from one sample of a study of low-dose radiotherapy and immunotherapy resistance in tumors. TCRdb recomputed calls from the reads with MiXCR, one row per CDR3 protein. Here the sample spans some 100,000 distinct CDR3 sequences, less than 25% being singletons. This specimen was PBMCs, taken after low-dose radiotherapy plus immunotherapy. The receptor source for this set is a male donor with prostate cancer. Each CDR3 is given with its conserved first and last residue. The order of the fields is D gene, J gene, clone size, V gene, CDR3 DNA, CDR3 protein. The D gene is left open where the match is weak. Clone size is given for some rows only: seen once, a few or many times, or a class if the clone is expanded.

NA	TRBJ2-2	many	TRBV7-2	TGTGCCAGCAGCTTAGTTCTAGAGCGCACCGGGGAGCTGTTTTTT	CASSLVLERTGELFF
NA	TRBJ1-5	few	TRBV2	TGTGCCAGCAGTCCTCGACAGGCTAATCAGCCCCAGCATTTT	CASSPRQANQPQHF
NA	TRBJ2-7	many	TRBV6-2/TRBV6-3	TGTGCCAGCAGCATCAACAGGGTCGAGCAGTACTTC	CASSINRVEQYF
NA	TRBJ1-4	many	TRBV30	TGTGCCTGGAGTGGCGGTGGGGGGGATGAAAAACTGTTTTTT	CAWSGGGGDEKLFF
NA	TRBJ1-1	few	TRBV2	TGTGCCAGCTCCCGTGAGGGTGGCACTGAAGCTTTCTTT	CASSREGGTEAFF
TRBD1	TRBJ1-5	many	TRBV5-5	TGTGCCAGCAGCACGGACAGGCAGTATCAGCCCCAGCATTTT	CASSTDRQYQPQHF
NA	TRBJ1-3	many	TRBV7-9	TGTGCCAGCAGCGGGCAGGGGACAGGAAACACCATATATTTT	CASSGQGTGNTIYF
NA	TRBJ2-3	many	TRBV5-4	TGTGCCAGCAGCTTAGCCCCGACATACCCAGATACGCAGTATTTT	CASSLAPTYPDTQYF
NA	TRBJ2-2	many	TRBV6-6	TGTGCCAGCAGTTATGGCACCCCGTCTTCCGGGGAGCTGTTTTTT	CASSYGTPSSGELFF
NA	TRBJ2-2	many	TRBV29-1	TGCACCGCCCACGTCGCGAACACCGGGGAGCTGTTTTTT	CTAHVANTGELFF
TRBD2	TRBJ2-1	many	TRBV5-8	TGTGCCAGCAGCTTGGTTGGCGGGGGGGCCCTTAATGAGCAGTTCTTC	CASSLVGGGALNEQFF
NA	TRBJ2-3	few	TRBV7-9	TGTGCCAGCAGCGGGCTAGCTCCCACAGATACGCAGTATTTT	CASSGLAPTDTQYF
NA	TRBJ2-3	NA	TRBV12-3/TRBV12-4	TGTGTTACCCTGTGGGGGACTAGCACAGATACGCAGTATTTT	CVTLWGTSTDTQYF